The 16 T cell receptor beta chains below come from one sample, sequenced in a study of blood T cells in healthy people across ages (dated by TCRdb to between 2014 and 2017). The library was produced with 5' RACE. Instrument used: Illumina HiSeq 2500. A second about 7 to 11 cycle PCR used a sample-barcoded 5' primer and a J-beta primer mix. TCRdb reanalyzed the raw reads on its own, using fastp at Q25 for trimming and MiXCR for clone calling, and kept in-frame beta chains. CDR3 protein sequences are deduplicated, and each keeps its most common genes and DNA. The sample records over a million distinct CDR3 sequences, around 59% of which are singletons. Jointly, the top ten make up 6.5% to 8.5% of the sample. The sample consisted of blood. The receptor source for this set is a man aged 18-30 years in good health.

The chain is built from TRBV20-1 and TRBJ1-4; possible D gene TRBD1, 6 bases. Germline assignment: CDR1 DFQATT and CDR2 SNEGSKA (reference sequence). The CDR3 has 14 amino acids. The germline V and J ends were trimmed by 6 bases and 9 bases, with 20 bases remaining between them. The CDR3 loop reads CSAEDTGYYQKLFF. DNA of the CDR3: TGCAGTGCGGAGGACACAGGGTACTATCAAAAACTGTTTTTT.

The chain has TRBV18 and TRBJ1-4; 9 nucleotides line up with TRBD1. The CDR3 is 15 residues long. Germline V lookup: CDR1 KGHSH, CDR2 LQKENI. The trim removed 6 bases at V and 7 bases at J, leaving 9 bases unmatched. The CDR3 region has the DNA TGTGCCAGCTCTTCGTTGGACAGGGGTTTTGAAAAACTGTTTTTT. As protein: CASSSLDRGFEKLFF.

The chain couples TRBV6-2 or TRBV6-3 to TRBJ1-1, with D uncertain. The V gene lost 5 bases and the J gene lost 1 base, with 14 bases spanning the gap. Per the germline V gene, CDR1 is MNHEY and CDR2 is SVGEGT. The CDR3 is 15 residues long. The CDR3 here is CASSAPTYGNTEAFF. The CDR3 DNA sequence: TGTGCCAGCAGTGCCCCAACCTATGGGAACACTGAAGCTTTCTTT.

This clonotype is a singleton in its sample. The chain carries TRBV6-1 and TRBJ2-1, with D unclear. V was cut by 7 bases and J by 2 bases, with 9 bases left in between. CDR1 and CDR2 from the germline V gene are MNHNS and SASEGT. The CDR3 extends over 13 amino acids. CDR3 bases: TGTGCCAGCACGACCTTGACCTACAATGAGCAGTTCTTC. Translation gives CASTTLTYNEQFF.

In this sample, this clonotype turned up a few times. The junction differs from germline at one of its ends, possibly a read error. Here the CDR3 reads CASSLLYLQDTQYF. CDR3 sequence (DNA): TGTGCCAGCAGCCTCCTATACTTGCAAGACACCCAGTACTTC. The chain links TRBV14 to TRBJ2-5; no clear D. Germline CDR1 is SGHDN and CDR2 is FVKESK. The CDR3 length is 14 residues.

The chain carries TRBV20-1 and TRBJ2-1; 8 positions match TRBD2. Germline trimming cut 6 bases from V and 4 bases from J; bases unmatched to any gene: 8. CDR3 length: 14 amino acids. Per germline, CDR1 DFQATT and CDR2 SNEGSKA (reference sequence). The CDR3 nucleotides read TGCAGTGCCGTGGGTAGCGGGATGTACAATGAGCAGTTCTTC. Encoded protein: CSAVGSGMYNEQFF.

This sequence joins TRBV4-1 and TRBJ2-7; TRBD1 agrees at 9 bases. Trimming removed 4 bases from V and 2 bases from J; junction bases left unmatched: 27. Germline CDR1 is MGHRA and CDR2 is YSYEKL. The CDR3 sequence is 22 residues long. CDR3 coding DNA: TGCGCCAGCAGCCCCAGGGACAGGGATCGGATGTATGGAGAGATGGGGACCTACGAGCAGTACTTC. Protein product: CASSPRDRDRMYGEMGTYEQYF.

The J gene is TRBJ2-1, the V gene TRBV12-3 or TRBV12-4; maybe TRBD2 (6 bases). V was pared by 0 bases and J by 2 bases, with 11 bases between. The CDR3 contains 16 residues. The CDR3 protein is CASSLALGTAYNEQFF. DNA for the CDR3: TGTGCCAGCAGTTTAGCGCTAGGGACTGCCTACAATGAGCAGTTCTTC.

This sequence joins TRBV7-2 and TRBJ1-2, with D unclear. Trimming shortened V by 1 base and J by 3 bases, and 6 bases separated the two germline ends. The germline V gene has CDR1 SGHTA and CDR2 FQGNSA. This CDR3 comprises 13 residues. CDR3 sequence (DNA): TGTGCCAGCAGCTTAGAGGTTTACTATGGCTACACCTTC. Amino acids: CASSLEVYYGYTF.

The CDR3 DNA follows: TGTGCCAGCAGTCCCCTAACTGGACTACTCTATGAGCAGTTCTTC. Protein sequence: CASSPLTGLLYEQFF. This chain joins TRBV27 and TRBJ2-1; a weak D match, TRBD2 (6 bases). The CDR3 length is 15 residues. Germline V lookup: CDR1 MNHEY, CDR2 SMNVEV (reference sequence). Trimming left V 5 bases short and J 8 bases short, with 19 bases between.

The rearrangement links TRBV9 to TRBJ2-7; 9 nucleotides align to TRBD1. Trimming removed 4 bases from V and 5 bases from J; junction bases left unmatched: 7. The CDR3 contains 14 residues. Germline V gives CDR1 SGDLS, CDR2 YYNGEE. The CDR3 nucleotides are TGTGCCAGCAGCCTCCGGGACAGGGACCACGAGCAGTACTTC. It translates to CASSLRDRDHEQYF.

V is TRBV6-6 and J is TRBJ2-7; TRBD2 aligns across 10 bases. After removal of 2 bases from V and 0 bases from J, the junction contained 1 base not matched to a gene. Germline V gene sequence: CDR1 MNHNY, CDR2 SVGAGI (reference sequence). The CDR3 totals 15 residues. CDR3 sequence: CASSYTSGISYEQYF. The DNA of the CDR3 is TGTGCCAGCAGTTACACTAGCGGGATCTCCTACGAGCAGTACTTC.

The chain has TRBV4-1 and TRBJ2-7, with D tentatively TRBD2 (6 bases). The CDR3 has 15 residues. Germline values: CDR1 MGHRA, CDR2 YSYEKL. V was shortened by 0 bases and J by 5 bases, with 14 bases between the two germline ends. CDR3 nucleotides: TGCGCCAGCAGCCAAGAGGACTCGGGAGCCGACGAGCAGTACTTC. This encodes CASSQEDSGADEQYF.

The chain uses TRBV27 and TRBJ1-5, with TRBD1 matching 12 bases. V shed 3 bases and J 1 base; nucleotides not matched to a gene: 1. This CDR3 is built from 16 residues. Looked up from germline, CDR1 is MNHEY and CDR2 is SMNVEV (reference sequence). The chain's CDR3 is CASSLGTGGSNQPQHF. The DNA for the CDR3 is TGTGCCAGCAGTTTGGGGACAGGGGGCAGCAATCAGCCCCAGCATTTT.

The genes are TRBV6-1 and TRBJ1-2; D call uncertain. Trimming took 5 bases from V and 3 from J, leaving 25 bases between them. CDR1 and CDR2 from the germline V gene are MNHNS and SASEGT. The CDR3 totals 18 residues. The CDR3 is CASSPNPVTYSAHYGYTF. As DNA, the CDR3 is TGTGCCAGCAGTCCCAACCCCGTTACCTACTCCGCACACTATGGCTACACCTTC.

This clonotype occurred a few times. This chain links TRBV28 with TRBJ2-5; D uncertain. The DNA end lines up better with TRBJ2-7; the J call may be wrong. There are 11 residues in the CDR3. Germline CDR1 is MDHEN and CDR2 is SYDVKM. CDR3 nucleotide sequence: TGTGCCAGCACCCACGGCTACGAGCAGTACTTC. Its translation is CASTHGYEQYF.